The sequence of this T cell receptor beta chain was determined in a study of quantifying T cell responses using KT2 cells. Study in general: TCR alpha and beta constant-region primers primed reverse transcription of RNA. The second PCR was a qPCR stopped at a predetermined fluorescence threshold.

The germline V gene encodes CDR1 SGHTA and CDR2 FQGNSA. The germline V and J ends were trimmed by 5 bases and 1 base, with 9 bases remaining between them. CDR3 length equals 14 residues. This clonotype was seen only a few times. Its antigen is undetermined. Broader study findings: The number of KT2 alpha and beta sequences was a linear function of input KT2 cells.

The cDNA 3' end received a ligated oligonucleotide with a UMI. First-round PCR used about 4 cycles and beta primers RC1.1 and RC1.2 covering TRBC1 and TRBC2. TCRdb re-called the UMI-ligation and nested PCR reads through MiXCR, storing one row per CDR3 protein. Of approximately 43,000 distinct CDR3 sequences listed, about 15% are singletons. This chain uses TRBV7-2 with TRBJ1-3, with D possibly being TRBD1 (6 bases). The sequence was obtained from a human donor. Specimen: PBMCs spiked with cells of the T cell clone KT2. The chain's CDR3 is CASSRGQSGNTIYF. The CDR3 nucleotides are TGTGCCAGCAGCCGCGGACAGTCTGGAAACACCATATATTTT.